Below, one T cell receptor (beta chain) is given with its context. This sample was included in a study of blood T cell repertoires in COVID-19. Method: immunoSEQ multiplex PCR; TCRdb's copy keeps in-frame clones and lacks some. This sample carries fewer than 350,000 clones, less than 85% of them seen once, and the ten largest clones take around 2%. Individuals aged about 18 to 100 years were recruited from some 26 US areas. Trimming pared 6 bases from V and 7 bases from J, leaving 13 bases between. The CDR3 covers 13 residues. Specimen: PBMCs or T cells enriched from blood (not recorded which). The rearrangement joins TRBV12-3 or TRBV12-4 to TRBJ2-1; D is possibly TRBD2 (6 bases). The source is a woman in her thirties who had been exposed to COVID-19. This chain's CDR3 is CASSIDGGNEQFF. The CDR3, as DNA: TGTGCCAGCAGCATCGATGGGGGGAATGAGCAGTTCTTC.